This note documents a single T cell receptor beta chain sequence. This sample is drawn from a study of regulatory T cells in long-lasting Graves disease. Assembly of TCR beta libraries relied on iRepertoire HTBI primers together with Arm-PCR of CDR3 regions. TCRdb independently ran MiXCR on the multiplex PCR reads; one entry per CDR3 protein. The table records 550,000 to 650,000 distinct CDR3 sequences, more than 15% of them present only once. V was shortened by 0 bases and J by 3 bases, with 16 bases between the two germline ends. The CDR3 runs to 16 residues. Per the germline V gene, CDR1 is SGHRS and CDR2 is YFSETQ. Regarding time point: newly diagnosed GD, antithyroid drugs for less than 3 months. The TCR library was made from RNA extracted from PBMCs. The same sample was also used in a study of T cells in Graves' hyperthyroidism and ophthalmopathy.

The receptor was derived from a man aged 18 to 35 with Graves disease. The rearrangement links TRBV5-1 to TRBJ2-7; the D is unclear. The sequenced sample was peripheral blood mononuclear cells (PBMCs), obtained at new diagnosis, from a patient treated with antithyroid drugs. CDR3 protein: CASSLGVGSVIYEQYF. As DNA, the CDR3 is TGCGCCAGCAGCTTGGGGGTAGGATCGGTAATCTACGAGCAGTACTTC.